The clone carrying this T cell receptor beta chain was seen only a few times. Its specificity is not known. Documented time point: newly diagnosed GD, antithyroid drugs for less than 3 months. After RNA was extracted from PBMCs, the TCR library was made from it. Staff drew roughly 10 milliliters of peripheral blood into EDTA tubes. The sample originates from a study of regulatory T cells in long-lasting Graves disease. Findings of the study overall: Fewer public clonotypes were shared by new patients (966) than by persistent patients (approximately 2,700).

iRepertoire HTBI primers and Arm-PCR of CDR3 regions built TCR beta libraries. In TCRdb, the multiplex PCR reads were re-called with MiXCR into one record per CDR3 protein. Of around 460,000 distinct CDR3 sequences detected, about 14% appear once; the ten largest clones hold approximately 15%. Per germline, CDR1 SGDLS and CDR2 YYNGEE. V was clipped by 5 bases and J by 8 bases, with 14 bases between them. The CDR3 has 13 amino acids. These records were also assigned to another study, of T cells in Graves' hyperthyroidism and ophthalmopathy. That work adds: Uncontrolled infections, other autoimmune diseases, pregnancy or lactation led to exclusion of patients.

This chain links TRBV9 with TRBJ2-1; possible D gene TRBD2, 5 bases. This sequence was found in a woman in her forties or fifties with Graves disease. The sequenced sample was peripheral blood mononuclear cells (PBMCs), obtained at new diagnosis, from a patient treated with antithyroid drugs. CDR3: CASSETPRDEQFF. CDR3 DNA sequence: TGTGCCAGCAGTGAGACCCCGAGGGATGAGCAGTTCTTC.